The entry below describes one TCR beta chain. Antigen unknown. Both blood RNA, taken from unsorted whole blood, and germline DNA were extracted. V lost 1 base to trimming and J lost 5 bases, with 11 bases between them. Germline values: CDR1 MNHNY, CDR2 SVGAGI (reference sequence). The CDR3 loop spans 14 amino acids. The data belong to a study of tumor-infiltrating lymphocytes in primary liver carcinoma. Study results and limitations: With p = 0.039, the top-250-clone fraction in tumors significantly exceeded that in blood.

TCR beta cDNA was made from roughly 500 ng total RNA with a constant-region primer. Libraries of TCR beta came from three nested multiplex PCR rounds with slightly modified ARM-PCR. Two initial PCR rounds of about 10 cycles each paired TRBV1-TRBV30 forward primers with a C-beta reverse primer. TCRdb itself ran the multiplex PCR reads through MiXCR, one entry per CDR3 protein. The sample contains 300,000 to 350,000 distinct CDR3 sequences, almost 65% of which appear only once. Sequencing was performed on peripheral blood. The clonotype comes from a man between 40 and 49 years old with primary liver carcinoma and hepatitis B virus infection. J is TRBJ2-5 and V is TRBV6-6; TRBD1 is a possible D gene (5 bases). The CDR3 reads CASSYLGLNETQYF. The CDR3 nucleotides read TGTGCCAGCAGTTACTTGGGGCTGAACGAGACCCAGTACTTC.